Reported below is one T cell receptor beta chain. Looked up from germline, CDR1 is MNHEY and CDR2 is SVGEGT. The V end lost 5 bases, the J end lost 2 bases, and 13 bases lay between the germline ends. This CDR3 has 15 amino acids. The data were obtained in a study of Ad26.COV2.S vaccination and SARS-CoV-2 variants. Indicated treatment: 15 to 20 received Ad26.COV2.S at low or high dose, single or two shots; about 5 received placebo; per-sample allocation not given. Sample collection was performed on day 63 after the first vaccine or placebo injection. This table comes from immunoSEQ multiplex PCR, and its TCRdb copy is limited to in-frame clones, with some not included. The table lists 200,000 to 250,000 clones, over 75% of them singletons, with about 10% in the top ten.

The chain has TRBV6-2 or TRBV6-3 and TRBJ2-1; D is perhaps TRBD1 or TRBD2 (5 bases each). The TCR originated in a person aged 18-65 years who received the Ad26.COV2.S COVID-19 vaccine or a placebo. The source material was peripheral blood, sampled in a trial of Ad26.COV2.S vaccine versus placebo. This CDR3 reads CASSRDSGPYNEQFF. The CDR3 bases are TGTGCCAGCAGTAGAGACTCGGGACCCTACAATGAGCAGTTCTTC.